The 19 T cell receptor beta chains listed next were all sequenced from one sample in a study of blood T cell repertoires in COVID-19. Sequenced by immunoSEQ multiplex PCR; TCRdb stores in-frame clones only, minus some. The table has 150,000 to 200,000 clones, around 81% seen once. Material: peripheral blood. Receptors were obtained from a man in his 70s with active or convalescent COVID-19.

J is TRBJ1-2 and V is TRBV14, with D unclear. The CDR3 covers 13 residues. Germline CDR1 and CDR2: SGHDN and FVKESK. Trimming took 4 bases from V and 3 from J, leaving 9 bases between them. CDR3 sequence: CASSLGFDYGYTF. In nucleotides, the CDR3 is TGTGCCAGCAGCCTCGGGTTCGACTATGGCTACACCTTC. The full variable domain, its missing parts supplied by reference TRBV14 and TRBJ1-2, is EAGVTQFPSHSVIEKGQTVTLRCDPISGHDNLYWYRRVMGKEIKFLLHFVKESKQDESGMPNNRFLAERTGGTYSTLKVQPAELEDSGVYFCASSLGFDYGYTFGSGTRLTVV.

CDR3 in amino acids: CAWGRQSVSEAFF. The CDR3 DNA reads as TGTGCCTGGGGCAGACAGAGCGTGAGTGAAGCTTTCTTT. The V call is TRBV30, the J call TRBJ1-1, with D possibly matching TRBD1 (5 bases). Germline V gene lookup returns CDR1 GTSNPN and CDR2 SVGIG (reference sequence). The CDR3 covers 13 residues. Trimming left V 5 bases short and J 7 bases short, with 17 bases between.

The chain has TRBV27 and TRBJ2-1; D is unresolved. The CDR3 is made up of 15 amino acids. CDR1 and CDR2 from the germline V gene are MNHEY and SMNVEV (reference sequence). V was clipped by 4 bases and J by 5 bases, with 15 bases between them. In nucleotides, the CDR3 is TGTGCCAGCAGTTCTATTCTAGAATTCCACAATGAGCAGTTCTTC. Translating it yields CASSSILEFHNEQFF.

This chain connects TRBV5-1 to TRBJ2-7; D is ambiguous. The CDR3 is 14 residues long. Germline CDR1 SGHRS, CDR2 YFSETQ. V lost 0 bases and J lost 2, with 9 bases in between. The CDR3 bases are TGCGCCAGCAGCTTGGCCCCAGGTGCCTACGAGCAGTACTTC. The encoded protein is CASSLAPGAYEQYF. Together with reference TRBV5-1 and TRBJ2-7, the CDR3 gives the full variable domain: KAGVTQTPRYLIKTRGQQVTLSCSPISGHRSVSWYQQTPGQGLQFLFEYFSETQRNKGNFPGRFSGRQFSNSRSEMNVSTLELGDSALYLCASSLAPGAYEQYFGPGTRLTVT.

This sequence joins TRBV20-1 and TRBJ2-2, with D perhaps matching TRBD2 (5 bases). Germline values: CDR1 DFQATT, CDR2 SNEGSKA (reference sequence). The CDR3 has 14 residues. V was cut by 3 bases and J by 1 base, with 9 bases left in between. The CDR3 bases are TGCAGTGCTAGTAGAGGGAAGAACACCGGGGAGCTGTTTTTT. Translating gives CSASRGKNTGELFF.

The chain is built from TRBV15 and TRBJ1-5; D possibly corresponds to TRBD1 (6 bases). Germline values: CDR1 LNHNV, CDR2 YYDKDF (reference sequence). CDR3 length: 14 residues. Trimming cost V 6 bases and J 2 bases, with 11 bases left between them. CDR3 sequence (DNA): TGTGCCACCAGACGAAACAGGGGCAATCAGCCCCAGCATTTT. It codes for CATRRNRGNQPQHF.

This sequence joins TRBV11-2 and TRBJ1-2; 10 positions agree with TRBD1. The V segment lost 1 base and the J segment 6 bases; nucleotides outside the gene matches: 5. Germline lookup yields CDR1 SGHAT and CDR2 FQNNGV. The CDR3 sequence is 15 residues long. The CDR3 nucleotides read TGTGCCAGCAGCTTAGGACAGGGGGCCAGGAATGGCTACACCTTC. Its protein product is CASSLGQGARNGYTF.

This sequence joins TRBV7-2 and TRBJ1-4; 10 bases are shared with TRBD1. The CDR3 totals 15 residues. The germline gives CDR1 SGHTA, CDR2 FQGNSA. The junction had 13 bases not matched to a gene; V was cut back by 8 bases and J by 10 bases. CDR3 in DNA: TGTGCCAGCTCGTACATCGGGACAGGGGACGGAAAACTGTTTTTT. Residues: CASSYIGTGDGKLFF. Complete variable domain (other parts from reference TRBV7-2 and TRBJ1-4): GAGVSQSPSNKVTEKGKDVELRCDPISGHTALYWYRQSLGQGLEFLIYFQGNSAPDKSGLPSDRFSAERTGGSVSTLTIQRTQQEDSAVYLCASSYIGTGDGKLFFGSGTQLSVL.

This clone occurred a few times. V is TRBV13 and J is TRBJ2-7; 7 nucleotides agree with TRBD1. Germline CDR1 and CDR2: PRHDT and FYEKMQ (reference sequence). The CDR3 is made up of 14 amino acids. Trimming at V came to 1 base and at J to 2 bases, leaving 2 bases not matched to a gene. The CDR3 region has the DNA TGTGCCAGCAGCTTAGAAGGACAGGCCTACGAGCAGTACTTC. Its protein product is CASSLEGQAYEQYF. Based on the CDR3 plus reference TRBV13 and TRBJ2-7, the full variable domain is AAGVIQSPRHLIKEKRETATLKCYPIPRHDTVYWYQQGPGQDPQFLISFYEKMQSDKGSIPDRFSAQQFSDYHSELNMSSLELGDSALYFCASSLEGQAYEQYFGPGTRLTVT.

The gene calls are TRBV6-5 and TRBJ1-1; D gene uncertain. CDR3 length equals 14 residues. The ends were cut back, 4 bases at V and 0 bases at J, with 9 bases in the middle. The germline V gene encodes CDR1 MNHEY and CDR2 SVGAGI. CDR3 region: CASSSSHVNTEAFF. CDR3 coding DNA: TGTGCCAGCAGTTCGAGCCATGTGAACACTGAAGCTTTCTTT.

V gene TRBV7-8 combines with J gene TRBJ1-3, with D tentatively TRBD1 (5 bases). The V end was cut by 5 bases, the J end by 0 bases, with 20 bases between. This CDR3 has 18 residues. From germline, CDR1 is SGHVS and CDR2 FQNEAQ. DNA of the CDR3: TGTGCCAGCAGCCCGGGCGGGGGACCACTGGACTCTGGAAACACCATATATTTT. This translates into CASSPGGGPLDSGNTIYF.

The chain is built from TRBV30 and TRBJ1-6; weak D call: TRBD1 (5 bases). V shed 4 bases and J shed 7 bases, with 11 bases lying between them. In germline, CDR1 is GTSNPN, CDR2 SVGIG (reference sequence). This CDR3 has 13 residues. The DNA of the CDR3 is TGTGCCTGGACCCGGCAGGGAAATTCACCCCTCCACTTT. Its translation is CAWTRQGNSPLHF.

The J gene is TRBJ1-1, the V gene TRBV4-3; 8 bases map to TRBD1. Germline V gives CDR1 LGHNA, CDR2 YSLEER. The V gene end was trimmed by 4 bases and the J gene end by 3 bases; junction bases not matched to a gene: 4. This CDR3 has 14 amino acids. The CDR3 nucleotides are TGCGCCAGCAGCCTCAGGGGGCGAGACACTGAAGCTTTCTTT. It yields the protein CASSLRGRDTEAFF.

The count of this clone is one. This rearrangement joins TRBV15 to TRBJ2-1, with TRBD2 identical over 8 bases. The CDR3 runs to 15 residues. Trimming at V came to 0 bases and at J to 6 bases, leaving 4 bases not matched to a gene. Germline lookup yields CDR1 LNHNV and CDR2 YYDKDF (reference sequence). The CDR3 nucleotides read TGTGCCACCAGCAGAGATCCAGCGGGAGTCAATGAGCAGTTCTTC. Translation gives CATSRDPAGVNEQFF.

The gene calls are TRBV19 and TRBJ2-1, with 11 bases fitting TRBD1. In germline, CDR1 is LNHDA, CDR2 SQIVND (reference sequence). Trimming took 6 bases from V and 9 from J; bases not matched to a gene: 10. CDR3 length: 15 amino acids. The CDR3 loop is CASSRWGQGGGEQFF. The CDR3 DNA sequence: TGTGCCAGTAGCCGATGGGGACAGGGGGGAGGTGAGCAGTTCTTC.

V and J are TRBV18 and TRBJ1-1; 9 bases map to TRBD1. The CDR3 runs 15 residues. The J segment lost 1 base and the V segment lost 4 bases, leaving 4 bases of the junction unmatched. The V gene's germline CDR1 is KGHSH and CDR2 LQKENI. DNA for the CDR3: TGTGCCAGCTCACGCGGACAGGGGACGAACACTGAAGCTTTCTTT. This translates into CASSRGQGTNTEAFF.

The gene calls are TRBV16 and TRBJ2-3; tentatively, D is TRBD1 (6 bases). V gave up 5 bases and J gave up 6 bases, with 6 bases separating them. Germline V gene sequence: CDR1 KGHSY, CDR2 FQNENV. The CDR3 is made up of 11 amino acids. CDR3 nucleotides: TGTGCCAGCAGCAGGGGGGATACGCAGTATTTT. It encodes CASSRGDTQYF.

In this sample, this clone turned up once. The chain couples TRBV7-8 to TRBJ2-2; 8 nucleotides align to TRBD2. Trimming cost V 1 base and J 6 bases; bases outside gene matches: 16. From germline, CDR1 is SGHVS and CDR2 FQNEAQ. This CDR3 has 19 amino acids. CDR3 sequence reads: CASSLGRGGTETFAGELFF. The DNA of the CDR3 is TGTGCCAGCAGCTTAGGCCGGGGGGGGACCGAGACATTCGCCGGGGAGCTGTTTTTT.

The CDR3 sequence is CATKRQGAYEQYF. CDR3 sequence (DNA): TGTGCCACCAAGCGACAGGGGGCCTACGAGCAGTACTTC. The J gene is TRBJ2-7, the V gene TRBV2; 9 nucleotides line up with TRBD1. Germline CDR1 reads SNHLY; CDR2 reads FYNNEI. The CDR3 loop spans 13 amino acids. Trimming at V came to 10 bases and at J to 2 bases, leaving 6 bases not matched to a gene.